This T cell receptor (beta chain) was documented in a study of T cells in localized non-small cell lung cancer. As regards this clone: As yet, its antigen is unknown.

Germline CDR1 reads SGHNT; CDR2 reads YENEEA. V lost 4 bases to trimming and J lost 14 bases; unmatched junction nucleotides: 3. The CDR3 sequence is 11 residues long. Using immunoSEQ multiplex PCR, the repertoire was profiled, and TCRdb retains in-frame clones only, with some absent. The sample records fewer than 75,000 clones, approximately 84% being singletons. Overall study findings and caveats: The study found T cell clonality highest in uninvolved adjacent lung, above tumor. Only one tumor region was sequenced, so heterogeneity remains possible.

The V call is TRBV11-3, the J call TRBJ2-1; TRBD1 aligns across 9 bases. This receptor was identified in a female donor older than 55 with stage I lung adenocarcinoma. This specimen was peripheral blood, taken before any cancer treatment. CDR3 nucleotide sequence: TGTGCCAGCAGCTCTGGACAGGGGAAGTTCTTC. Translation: CASSSGQGKFF.